This entry is about one T cell receptor beta chain. Its target is unknown. The data belong to a study of OX40 agonist ivuxolimab in advanced cancers. Study-level information: Across the patients, intravenous ivuxolimab was delivered every 2 weeks at 0.01 to 10 mg/kg. Participants could have had prior anti-PD-1, anti-PD-L1 or anti-CTLA-4 therapy, and roughly 40% had some. Study-wide points: CD8+ T cells (on average) carried more expanded clones than CD4+ T cells.

The germline V gene has CDR1 MDHEN and CDR2 SYDVKM. The CDR3 covers 14 residues. V lost 3 bases and J 2 bases, leaving 11 bases between the germline ends. Measured with immunoSEQ multiplex PCR; TCRdb has only the in-frame clones, and not every one. The table shows about 60,000 clones, with around 89% occurring only once. The sequence derives from an adult with an advanced solid tumor such as melanoma, head and neck, liver or kidney cancer. The chain carries TRBV28 and TRBJ2-7; no clear D. The sequencing used CD4+ or CD8+ T cells sorted from blood, collected in a trial of the OX40 agonist ivuxolimab. This CDR3 reads CASSFQGNTYEQYF. In nucleotides, the CDR3 is TGTGCCAGCAGTTTTCAAGGGAATACCTACGAGCAGTACTTC.